This TCR beta chain appears in the sequencing data of a study of T cells in women clearing cervical HPV infection. About the research overall: Donors had HPV16-related CIN3 or worse; 2 had invasive cancer. Cases' blood sampling followed lesion detection by median roughly 160 days (90 to 200).

TCR beta CDR3 amplified by multiplex PCR from roughly 1,100 ng genomic DNA. Produced via immunoSEQ multiplex PCR; TCRdb's table is partial and in-frame only. The listing records around 39,000 clones. V gave up 0 bases and J gave up 2 bases, with 9 bases separating them. The germline gives CDR1 SGHRS, CDR2 YFSETQ. This CDR3 region has 14 residues. With respect to this clone: The read finishes 3 residues shy of the CDR3 end, and the germline J gene is used to complete it.

All donors had a single incident cervical HPV16 infection, not prevalent. The sequenced sample was blood buffy coat. The sequence was collected from a woman aged 18-70 years with a cervical HPV16 infection that either progressed to CIN3+ or cleared (not recorded which). This chain connects TRBV5-1 to TRBJ2-7; no firm D call. The CDR3 sequence: CASSLVGQAYEQYF. The sequenced part of the CDR3 DNA is TGCGCCAGCAGCTTGGTGGGCCAGGCCTACGAG.